This T cell receptor beta chain stems from a study of blood T cell repertoires in COVID-19. For the study at large: From the United States, Italy and Spain came samples of acute and convalescent COVID-19. PBMCs, B-cell-depleted T cells, or T cells were the source of the cDNA or gDNA that made up the material.

This CDR3 spans 15 amino acids. The germline V and J ends were trimmed by 1 base and 0 bases, with 6 bases remaining between them. CDR1 and CDR2 (germline): LGHDT, YNNKEL (reference sequence). Authors' data handling: How many nucleated cells were present was estimated from reference gene primer amplification. This table comes from immunoSEQ multiplex PCR, and its TCRdb copy is limited to in-frame clones, with some not included. That table is the source of V, J and clone size, and D and trimming were worked out from the DNA. The sample carries 150,000 to 200,000 clones, roughly 85% recorded once. The rearrangement uses TRBV3-1 (or the pseudogene TRBV3-2) and TRBJ1-4; D uncertain. The TCR sequence derives from a human donor with acute or convalescent COVID-19. The donor label of this sample is uncertain. Sequenced: peripheral blood. The CDR3 sequence: CASSQGQTTNEKLFF. The CDR3 DNA follows: TGTGCCAGCAGCCAAGGGCAGACAACTAATGAAAAACTGTTTTTT.